This entry features one T cell receptor beta chain sequence. What it binds is unknown. The entry originates in a study of shared clonotypes between healthy human individuals. The study, taken as a whole, reports: Naive CD4 clonotypes overlapped across a handful of donors at approximately 5.3%. Limitation of the genetic and exposure-history diversity represented came from the few donors.

Germline values: CDR1 SGHKS, CDR2 YYEKEE (reference sequence). The CDR3 is 16 amino acids. The ends were cut back, 4 bases at V and 0 bases at J, with 15 bases in the middle. Donors included only healthy HIV-negative adults lacking recent acute infections or vaccinations. Profiled with immunoSEQ multiplex PCR; TCRdb holds only in-frame clones, not every one. The table includes some 1.5 million clones, approximately 98% detected once. Sequenced sample: naive CD4+ T cells sorted from blood. Subset specified: CD45RA+ positively selected. This receptor was taken from a man aged 25-45 years in good health. V gene TRBV5-5 combines with J gene TRBJ2-3; D might be TRBD1 or TRBD2, each matching 6 bases. The CDR3 bases are TGTGCCAGCAGCGAGTTTAGGGGGGCCAGCACAGATACGCAGTATTTT. Amino acids: CASSEFRGASTDTQYF.